Following are 10 T cell receptor beta chains from one sample sequenced in a study of Graves' ophthalmopathy and Graves' hyperthyroidism. RNA transcripts yielded amplified TCR beta CDR3 regions. HTBI primers were employed in first-round RT-PCR, then a second-round multiplex PCR followed. Using its own MiXCR run on the multiplex PCR reads, TCRdb lists one record per CDR3 protein. The sample contains 210,000 or so distinct CDR3 sequences, roughly 29% of which appear only once. The sequencing sample was made of peripheral blood. The source of these receptors is a man aged 45-60 years with Graves' ophthalmopathy.

This clonotype was recorded at least ten times. J is TRBJ2-5 and V is TRBV13, with 13 bases that match TRBD2. This CDR3 is built from 16 residues. The ends lost 5 bases at V and 3 bases at J; junction bases unmatched: 6. Germline values: CDR1 PRHDT, CDR2 FYEKMQ (reference sequence). The CDR3 nucleotides are TGTGCCAGCAGCCGCGGGACTAGCGGGATAAAAGAGACCCAGTACTTC. Residues: CASSRGTSGIKETQYF.

The V gene is TRBV11-2, the J gene TRBJ2-5; 14 bases map to TRBD2. The V and J ends lost 6 bases and 4 bases, in that order; junction bases with no gene match: 13. The CDR3 covers 18 residues. Germline V gene lookup returns CDR1 SGHAT and CDR2 FQNNGV. CDR3 amino acids: CASRDTDPGLAGAETQYF. The CDR3 DNA reads as TGTGCCAGCAGAGATACCGACCCGGGACTAGCGGGGGCAGAGACCCAGTACTTC.

This clonotype was detected many times. The gene calls are TRBV3-1 and TRBJ1-2, with D perhaps TRBD1 (5 bases). The CDR3 extends over 14 amino acids. V lost 1 base to trimming and J lost 2 bases, with 8 bases between them. CDR1 LGHDT and CDR2 YNNKEL come from the germline V gene (reference sequence). The CDR3 here is CASSQVRGNYGYTF. The DNA of the CDR3 is TGTGCCAGCAGCCAAGTGAGGGGAAACTATGGCTACACCTTC.

This clonotype was found many times. The chain recombines TRBV30 with TRBJ2-5; 8 bases are a match to TRBD2. Germline values: CDR1 GTSNPN, CDR2 SVGIG (reference sequence). The CDR3 runs 17 residues. The junction had 17 bases not matched to a gene; V was cut back by 6 bases and J by 2 bases. In DNA form, the CDR3 reads TGTGCCTGTACTCGTAGGGGGACTAGTGGGGTACAAGAGACCCAGTACTTC. Amino acids: CACTRRGTSGVQETQYF.

This clonotype was observed a handful of times. The chain has TRBV6-2 or TRBV6-3 and TRBJ2-7; the D call may be TRBD1 or TRBD2 (5 bases each). The ends were cut back, 6 bases at V and 0 bases at J, with 15 bases in the middle. The CDR3 totals 15 residues. Germline V gene sequence: CDR1 MNHEY, CDR2 SVGEGT. The CDR3 spells CASRRRDDSSYEQYF. For the CDR3, the DNA is TGTGCCAGCAGGCGACGGGACGATAGCTCCTACGAGCAGTACTTC.

The chain links TRBV20-1 to TRBJ1-2, with TRBD1 matching over 11 bases. The V gene end was trimmed by 6 bases and the J gene end by 2 bases; junction bases not matched to a gene: 8. The CDR3 totals 15 residues. Germline-derived CDR1 and CDR2 are DFQATT and SNEGSKA (reference sequence). The CDR3 loop is CSATSGTGGNYGYTF. CDR3 coding DNA: TGCAGTGCAACCTCCGGGACAGGGGGAAACTATGGCTACACCTTC.

The sample holds a few counts of this clonotype. The V gene is TRBV7-3, the J gene TRBJ1-6; D unresolved. The CDR3 runs 13 residues. The V gene lost 4 bases and the J gene lost 7 bases, with 8 bases spanning the gap. Germline CDR1 SGHTA, CDR2 FQGTGA. The CDR3 nucleotides are TGTGCCAGCAGCTGGAAGGAGAATTCACCCCTCCACTTT. It yields the protein CASSWKENSPLHF.

This clonotype was detected ten times or more. The rearrangement links TRBV7-2 to TRBJ2-4; D might be TRBD2 (6 bases). Looked up from germline, CDR1 is SGHTA and CDR2 is FQGNSA. Trimming removed 6 bases at V and 0 bases at J, with 21 bases between. The CDR3 consists of 18 residues. The CDR3: CASSSPQGGILAKNIQYF. The CDR3 nucleotides are TGTGCCAGCAGTTCCCCCCAAGGAGGGATACTAGCCAAAAACATTCAGTACTTC.

This clonotype was counted ten times or more. V and J are TRBV6-2 or TRBV6-3 and TRBJ2-2, with D possibly matching TRBD1 (6 bases). Trimming took 6 bases from V and 4 from J, leaving 18 bases between them. Germline assignment: CDR1 MNHEY and CDR2 SVGEGT. The CDR3 runs 16 residues. CDR3 nucleotide sequence: TGTGCCAGCAGCAAGGTCGGGGACACTCTCACCGGGGAGCTGTTTTTT. It specifies CASSKVGDTLTGELFF.

This clonotype has at least ten counts. The CDR3 protein is CAISESELALGREQFF. CDR3 bases: TGTGCCATCAGTGAGTCAGAACTAGCCCTGGGTCGGGAGCAGTTCTTC. V usage is TRBV10-3 and J usage is TRBJ2-1, with D possibly TRBD2 on 6 matching bases. Germline CDR1 ENHRY, CDR2 SYGVKD. The length of the CDR3 is 16 residues. The ends were cut back, 0 bases at V and 10 bases at J, with 19 bases in the middle.